This T cell receptor beta chain was profiled in a study of blood T cell repertoires in COVID-19. At the level of the study: Specimens from acute and convalescent COVID-19 originated in the United States, Italy and Spain. T cells, B-cell-depleted T cells, or PBMCs provided the cDNA or gDNA that served as material.

V shed 5 bases and J shed 2 bases, with 13 bases lying between them. CDR1 and CDR2 (germline): GTSNPN, SVGIG (reference sequence). CDR3 length equals 15 residues. Libraries were prepared by immunoSEQ multiplex PCR; TCRdb keeps only in-frame clonotypes and omits some of them. The sample has 250,000 to 300,000 clones, 70% to 90% seen once. V and J are TRBV30 and TRBJ1-6, with D possibly TRBD1 on 5 matching bases. This TCR was recovered from a woman between 70 and 85 years old with acute or convalescent COVID-19. The sample consisted of peripheral blood. The CDR3 reads CAWGAGMPYNSPLHF. The CDR3 region has the DNA TGTGCCTGGGGGGCGGGTATGCCCTATAATTCACCCCTCCACTTT.